The 27 T cell receptor beta chains listed next were all sequenced from one sample in a study of T cell changes during pregnancy in multiple sclerosis (dated by TCRdb to about 2019). Libraries were built with the immunoSEQ multiplex PCR assay. The table comes from immuneACCESS by way of TCRdb, which keeps in-frame sequences with V and J called. Part of the clones is missing from these tables; in studies checked, under half for an unresolved V gene and the rest for unknown reasons. Present in this sample are some 32,000 clones, 90% of which were seen just once. The ten biggest clones cover about 4.5% of the sample. This specimen was CD8+ T cells from peripheral blood mononuclear cells, taken in the second trimester of pregnancy. These TCRs come from a female donor with multiple sclerosis, enrolled in a pregnancy study.

CDR3 nucleotides: TGTGCCAGTAGTCCCGGGACTAGCGGGAGGGCAGGGTATGAGCAGTTCTTC. Its protein is CASSPGTSGRAGYEQFF. The chain is built from TRBV19 and TRBJ2-1; TRBD2 matches 16 bases. The ends lost 5 bases at V and 8 bases at J; junction bases unmatched: 9. Germline V gene lookup returns CDR1 LNHDA and CDR2 SQIVND (reference sequence). The CDR3 length is 17 residues.

The genes are TRBV11-2 and TRBJ2-1, with D possibly TRBD1 on 6 matching bases. The germline CDR1 and CDR2 sequences are SGHAT and FQNNGV. This CDR3 contains 11 residues. V was pared by 4 bases and J by 15 bases, with 13 bases between. CDR3: CASSSNRVRFF. The CDR3 DNA follows: TGTGCCAGCAGCTCCAACAGGGTGCGGTTCTTC.

This chain connects TRBV14 to TRBJ2-7; 12 bases align to TRBD2. Germline CDR1 reads SGHDN; CDR2 reads FVKESK. The CDR3 totals 16 residues. V lost 4 bases and J lost 0; bases outside the gene matches: 4. The CDR3 here is CASSPSLAGGSYEQYF. CDR3 sequence (DNA): TGTGCCAGCAGCCCCTCACTAGCGGGAGGCTCCTACGAGCAGTACTTC.

The genes are TRBV10-3 and TRBJ2-7; possible D gene TRBD2, 5 bases. The V end lost 6 bases, the J end lost 1 base, and 10 bases lay between the germline ends. From germline, CDR1 is ENHRY and CDR2 SYGVKD. The CDR3 length is 13 residues. The CDR3 DNA reads TGTGCCATCAGCCCACGGGATTCCTACGAGCAGTACTTC. Translated: CAISPRDSYEQYF.

V gene TRBV5-1 combines with J gene TRBJ2-2; TRBD2 aligns across 8 bases. Trimming cost V 2 bases and J 4 bases; bases outside gene matches: 10. Germline assignment: CDR1 SGHRS and CDR2 YFSETQ. The CDR3 covers 17 residues. CDR3 coding DNA: TGCGCCAGCAGCTTTAAGCGGGAGCCCCGGGGCACCGGGGAGCTGTTTTTT. Protein: CASSFKREPRGTGELFF.

This sequence joins TRBV19 and TRBJ1-5; TRBD1 agrees at 9 bases. V shed 0 bases and J 0 bases; nucleotides not matched to a gene: 12. Germline V gene sequence: CDR1 LNHDA, CDR2 SQIVND (reference sequence). The CDR3 loop spans 20 amino acids. The CDR3 region is CASSIEGLDRGFYSNQPQHF. The CDR3 DNA reads TGTGCCAGTAGTATAGAGGGTTTGGACAGGGGTTTTTATAGCAATCAGCCCCAGCATTTT.

This clone was recorded once. The chain uses TRBV6-5 and TRBJ2-1, with 8 bases aligning to TRBD1. The CDR3 has 15 residues. Germline V gene sequence: CDR1 MNHEY, CDR2 SVGAGI. With 5 bases clipped from V and 4 bases from J, the junction kept 7 bases outside the gene matches. The CDR3 DNA sequence: TGTGCCAGCAGTCCTACAGGGGGAGGATACAATGAGCAGTTCTTC. It specifies CASSPTGGGYNEQFF.

The rearrangement joins TRBV19 to TRBJ2-7, with TRBD1 as a possible D gene (8 bases). CDR3 size: 17 residues. In germline, CDR1 is LNHDA, CDR2 SQIVND (reference sequence). V was clipped by 3 bases and J by 1 base, with 19 bases between them. Here the CDR3 reads CASSIQGGTGLSYEQYF. For the CDR3, the DNA is TGTGCCAGTAGTATTCAGGGAGGGACAGGCTTATCCTACGAGCAGTACTTC.

This chain connects TRBV6-5 to TRBJ2-7; perhaps TRBD2 as D (5 bases). V lost 2 bases and J 0 bases, leaving 8 bases between the germline ends. This CDR3 is built from 14 residues. Germline loops: CDR1 MNHEY, CDR2 SVGAGI. CDR3 bases: TGTGCCAGCAGTTACCGGAGGAACTCCTACGAGCAGTACTTC. Translation gives CASSYRRNSYEQYF.

The chain couples TRBV20-1 to TRBJ2-3; no reliable D call. Germline CDR1 DFQATT, CDR2 SNEGSKA (reference sequence). The CDR3 consists of 9 residues. CDR3 nucleotide sequence: TGCAGGCGGCAGGATACGCAGTATTTT. Translated, it gives CRRQDTQYF.

The chain combines TRBV4-1 with TRBJ2-7, with D hard to call. The germline CDR1 and CDR2 sequences are MGHRA and YSYEKL. Trimming shortened V by 1 base and J by 6 bases, and 16 bases separated the two germline ends. The CDR3 runs to 15 residues. DNA for the CDR3: TGCGCCAGCAGCCAAGTCACTTTCTCGGGTCGCGAGCAGTACTTC. This codes for CASSQVTFSGREQYF.

The rearrangement links TRBV30 to TRBJ1-2; D not certain. Trimming shortened V by 1 base and J by 1 base, and 10 bases separated the two germline ends. CDR3 size: 14 residues. Per germline, CDR1 GTSNPN and CDR2 SVGIG (reference sequence). The CDR3 spells CAWSAPSFNYGYTF. The CDR3 DNA reads TGTGCCTGGAGTGCGCCTAGTTTTAACTATGGCTACACCTTC. Drawing the rest from reference TRBV30 and TRBJ1-2, the complete variable domain is SQTIHQWPATLVQPVGSPLSLECTVEGTSNPNLYWYRQAAGRGLQLLFYSVGIGQISSEVPQNLSASRPQDRQFILSSKKLLLSDSGFYLCAWSAPSFNYGYTFGSGTRLTVV.

V gene TRBV7-8 combines with J gene TRBJ2-1, with TRBD2 matching 10 bases. The V gene end was trimmed by 1 base and the J gene end by 6 bases; junction bases not matched to a gene: 9. The CDR3 has 17 residues. The germline CDR1 and CDR2 sequences are SGHVS and FQNEAQ. Written as DNA, the CDR3 is TGTGCCAGCAGCTTAGACTCCGCTAGCGGGAGAAGCAATGAGCAGTTCTTC. It translates to CASSLDSASGRSNEQFF.

This rearrangement joins TRBV15 to TRBJ2-1, with TRBD2 identical over 9 bases. CDR1 and CDR2 (germline): LNHNV, YYDKDF (reference sequence). Trimming at V came to 1 base and at J to 7 bases, leaving 8 bases not matched to a gene. The CDR3 is made up of 16 amino acids. The CDR3: CATSRAPSGALNEQFF. The CDR3 region has the DNA TGTGCCACCAGCAGAGCTCCTAGCGGGGCCTTGAATGAGCAGTTCTTC.

Only one count was recorded for this clone. The rearrangement joins TRBV10-3 to TRBJ2-1, with TRBD1 identical over 8 bases. With V trimmed by 0 bases and J by 4 bases, 17 bases remained unmatched. The CDR3 is 20 residues long. Looked up from germline, CDR1 is ENHRY and CDR2 is SYGVKD. For the CDR3, the DNA is TGTGCCATCAGTGAGTCATTGGACAGGGCTCATTCTGGAGCGTACAATGAGCAGTTCTTC. Translating gives CAISESLDRAHSGAYNEQFF.

As DNA, the CDR3 is TGTGCCAGCAGTTTTCAAACAGGGCCCTCCTACGAGCAGTACTTC. Encoded protein: CASSFQTGPSYEQYF. The chain uses TRBV27 and TRBJ2-7; D is possibly TRBD1 (6 bases). Trimming took 3 bases from V and 0 from J, leaving 12 bases between them. Germline V gene sequence: CDR1 MNHEY, CDR2 SMNVEV (reference sequence). CDR3 length equals 15 residues.

The CDR3 region has the DNA TGTGCCAGCAGCTTACGAGCTAGCGGGAGGATTCCGCAGTTCTTC. This encodes CASSLRASGRIPQFF. V is TRBV13 and J is TRBJ2-1, with TRBD2 matching 11 bases. Germline V gives CDR1 PRHDT, CDR2 FYEKMQ (reference sequence). J lost 12 bases, V lost 2 bases, and 9 bases had no gene match. The CDR3 sequence is 15 residues long.

This chain joins TRBV7-3 and TRBJ2-2; D unclear. The CDR3 is 12 amino acids. Trimming cost V 5 bases and J 8 bases, with 9 bases left between them. Germline values: CDR1 SGHTA, CDR2 FQGTGA. This CDR3 reads CASSLTSGELFF. The CDR3 DNA is TGTGCCAGCAGCCTGACATCTGGGGAGCTGTTTTTT.

The chain combines TRBV7-9 with TRBJ1-1; 7 positions match TRBD1. The CDR3 spans 12 residues. CDR1 and CDR2 (germline): SEHNR, FQNEAQ (reference sequence). The junction had 0 bases not matched to a gene; V was cut back by 0 bases and J by 8 bases. The CDR3 sequence: CASSLAGQEAFF. The CDR3 DNA reads as TGTGCCAGCAGCTTAGCGGGACAGGAAGCTTTCTTT.

V is TRBV27 and J is TRBJ2-7, with D perhaps TRBD2 (6 bases). The length of the CDR3 is 14 residues. Looked up from germline, CDR1 is MNHEY and CDR2 is SMNVEV (reference sequence). The V gene lost 6 bases and the J gene lost 4 bases, with 16 bases spanning the gap. Here the CDR3 reads CASSPTSLGYEQYF. The CDR3 DNA sequence: TGTGCCAGCAGCCCGACTAGTCTAGGATACGAGCAGTACTTC.

The rearrangement links TRBV28 to TRBJ2-5; TRBD2 matches 9 bases. The junction had 6 bases not matched to a gene; V was cut back by 1 base and J by 6 bases. Germline loops: CDR1 MDHEN, CDR2 SYDVKM. The CDR3 runs to 15 residues. CDR3 sequence (DNA): TGTGCCAGCAGTTTATTTGCTAGCGGGAAAAAGACCCAGTACTTC. Protein product: CASSLFASGKKTQYF.

The genes are TRBV7-6 and TRBJ2-3; 10 bases are shared with TRBD1. The CDR3 totals 14 residues. The trim removed 4 bases at V and 6 bases at J, leaving 4 bases unmatched. Germline V lookup: CDR1 SGHVS, CDR2 FNYEAQ. In DNA, the CDR3 is TGTGCCAGCAGCTCTCGACAGGGGGCTGATACGCAGTATTTT. It encodes CASSSRQGADTQYF.

This chain uses TRBV29-1 with TRBJ2-7; TRBD2 matches 10 bases. The V and J ends lost 3 bases and 6 bases, in that order; junction bases with no gene match: 11. CDR1 and CDR2 from the germline V gene are SQVTM and ANQGSEA. This CDR3 is 15 amino acids long. CDR3 nucleotide sequence: TGCAGCGTTGAGGTCCTAGCGGGAGTTAAGTTCGAGCAGTACTTC. Protein: CSVEVLAGVKFEQYF.

The chain joins TRBV28 to TRBJ2-1, with 9 bases that match TRBD1. Trimming took 2 bases from V and 6 from J; bases not matched to a gene: 11. This CDR3 has 17 amino acids. CDR1 and CDR2 (germline): MDHEN, SYDVKM. Here the CDR3 DNA reads TGTGCCAGCAGTTTAATAATCGCGGCGGGACAGGGCAATGAGCAGTTCTTC. This codes for CASSLIIAAGQGNEQFF.

The chain recombines TRBV19 with TRBJ1-5; TRBD1 might be the D (6 bases). Trimming shortened V by 7 bases and J by 0 bases, and 19 bases separated the two germline ends. This CDR3 region has 17 residues. Looked up from germline, CDR1 is LNHDA and CDR2 is SQIVND (reference sequence). The CDR3 bases are TGTGCCAGTACGACTTTCGGGGGGCCTTATAGCAATCAGCCCCAGCATTTT. Translating it yields CASTTFGGPYSNQPQHF.

The V and J genes are TRBV7-6 and TRBJ1-2; D may be TRBD1 (6 bases). Trimming removed 5 bases from V and 4 bases from J, with 17 bases in between. Germline values: CDR1 SGHVS, CDR2 FNYEAQ. The CDR3 length is 15 residues. The CDR3 region is CASSLDRWGFYGYTF. CDR3 DNA sequence: TGTGCCAGCAGCCTGGACAGATGGGGATTCTATGGCTACACCTTC.

The rearrangement links TRBV27 to TRBJ2-7; D might be TRBD1 (5 bases). Germline lookup yields CDR1 MNHEY and CDR2 SMNVEV (reference sequence). The CDR3 is 14 amino acids. Trimming took 2 bases from V and 3 from J, leaving 11 bases between them. The CDR3 DNA is TGTGCCAGCAGTTTAAGGGGTACGGGCTACGAGCAGTACTTC. Encoded protein: CASSLRGTGYEQYF.